In this sample, the clone carrying this T cell receptor beta chain turned up a few times. The data originate from a study of T-cell reconstitution after alpha-beta-depleted transplantation in children. CDR1 and CDR2 (germline): KGHSH, LQKENI. V shed 6 bases, J shed 3 bases, and the junction held 4 bases outside the gene matches. The CDR3 has 13 amino acids. Unique molecular identifiers were used in preparing the TCRbeta library. Each CDR3 protein gets one entry after TCRdb re-called the PCR reads with MiXCR. The data contain about 580,000 distinct CDR3 sequences, roughly 30% of them singletons. The rearrangement links TRBV18 to TRBJ2-7; 8 nucleotides agree with TRBD1. Sequences were derived from PBMCs, sampled before TCRalphabeta/CD19-depleted stem cell transplant. This TCR was sampled from a boy under three years old with Wiskott-Aldrich syndrome, due to receive a stem cell transplant. For the CDR3, the DNA is TGTGCCAGCTCCCAGGGACAGGTCTACGAGCAGTACTTC. It specifies CASSQGQVYEQYF.